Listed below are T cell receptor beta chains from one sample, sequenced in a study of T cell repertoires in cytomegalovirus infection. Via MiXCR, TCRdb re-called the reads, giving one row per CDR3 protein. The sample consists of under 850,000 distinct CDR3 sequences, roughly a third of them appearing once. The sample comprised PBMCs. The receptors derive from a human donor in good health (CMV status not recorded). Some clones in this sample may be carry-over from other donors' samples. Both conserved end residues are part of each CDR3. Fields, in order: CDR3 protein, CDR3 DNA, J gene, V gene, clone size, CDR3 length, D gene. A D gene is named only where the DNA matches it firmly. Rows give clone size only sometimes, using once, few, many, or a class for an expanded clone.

CDR3: CASSETGTAETQYF; DNA: TGCGCCAGCAGCGAGACCGGGACAGCAGAGACCCAGTACTTC; J: TRBJ2-5; V: TRBV5-1; size: -; length: 14; D: TRBD1
CDR3: CASSLVGSGGQETQYF; DNA: TGTGCCAGCAGCTTAGTCGGGTCCGGCGGCCAAGAGACCCAGTACTTC; J: TRBJ2-5; V: TRBV7-2; size: -; length: 16; D: -
CDR3: CATPRPSDTTEAFF; DNA: TGTGCCACCCCCCGACCCTCGGATACGACTGAAGCTTTCTTT; J: TRBJ1-1; V: TRBV7-9; size: few; length: 14; D: -
CDR3: CASSRRANSYEQYF; DNA: TGTGCCAGCAGCCGCCGGGCCAACTCCTACGAGCAGTACTTC; J: TRBJ2-7; V: TRBV27; size: once; length: 14; D: -
CDR3: CASSPGGGSGELFF; DNA: TGTGCCAGCAGCCCCGGTGGCGGGAGCGGGGAGCTGTTTTTT; J: TRBJ2-2; V: TRBV7-2; size: many; length: 14; D: TRBD2
CDR3: CASSPGEWTGGDTGELFF; DNA: TGTGCCAGCAGCCCTGGGGAGTGGACAGGGGGTGACACCGGGGAGCTGTTTTTT; J: TRBJ2-2; V: TRBV11-2; size: few; length: 18; D: TRBD1
CDR3: CASSRSGQGPQPQHF; DNA: TGTGCCAGCAGCCGATCGGGACAGGGCCCTCAGCCCCAGCATTTT; J: TRBJ1-5; V: TRBV12-3/TRBV12-4; size: -; length: 15; D: TRBD1
CDR3: CSVGDGDYGYTF; DNA: TGCAGCGTCGGCGACGGAGACTATGGCTACACCTTC; J: TRBJ1-2; V: TRBV29-1; size: -; length: 12; D: -
CDR3: CASSFRGRENTIYF; DNA: TGTGCCAGCAGTTTCAGGGGTCGGGAAAACACCATATATTTT; J: TRBJ1-3; V: TRBV6-5; size: -; length: 14; D: -
CDR3: CASSPYSGAEAFF; DNA: TGTGCCAGCAGCCCTTACAGTGGCGCTGAAGCTTTCTTT; J: TRBJ1-1; V: TRBV12-3/TRBV12-4; size: few; length: 13; D: -
CDR3: CASSLTSGRVNEQFF; DNA: TGTGCTAGCAGTTTAACTAGCGGGAGAGTCAATGAGCAGTTCTTC; J: TRBJ2-1; V: TRBV7-7; size: few; length: 15; D: TRBD2